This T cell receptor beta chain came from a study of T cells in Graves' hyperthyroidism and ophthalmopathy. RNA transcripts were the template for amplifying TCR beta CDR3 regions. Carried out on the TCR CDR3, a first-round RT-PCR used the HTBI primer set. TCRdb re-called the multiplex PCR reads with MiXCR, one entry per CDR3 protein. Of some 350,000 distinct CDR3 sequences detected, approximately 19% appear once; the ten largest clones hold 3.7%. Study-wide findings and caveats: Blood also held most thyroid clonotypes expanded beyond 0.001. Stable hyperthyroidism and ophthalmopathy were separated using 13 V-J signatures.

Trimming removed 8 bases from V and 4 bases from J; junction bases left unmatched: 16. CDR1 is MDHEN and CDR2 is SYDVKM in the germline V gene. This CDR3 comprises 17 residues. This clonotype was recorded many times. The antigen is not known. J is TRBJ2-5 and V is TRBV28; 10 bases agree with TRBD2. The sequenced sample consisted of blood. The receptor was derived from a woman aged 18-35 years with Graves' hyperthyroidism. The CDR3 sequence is CASVTGLASLGRETQYF. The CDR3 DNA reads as TGTGCCAGCGTTACGGGACTAGCGTCATTAGGGAGAGAGACCCAGTACTTC.